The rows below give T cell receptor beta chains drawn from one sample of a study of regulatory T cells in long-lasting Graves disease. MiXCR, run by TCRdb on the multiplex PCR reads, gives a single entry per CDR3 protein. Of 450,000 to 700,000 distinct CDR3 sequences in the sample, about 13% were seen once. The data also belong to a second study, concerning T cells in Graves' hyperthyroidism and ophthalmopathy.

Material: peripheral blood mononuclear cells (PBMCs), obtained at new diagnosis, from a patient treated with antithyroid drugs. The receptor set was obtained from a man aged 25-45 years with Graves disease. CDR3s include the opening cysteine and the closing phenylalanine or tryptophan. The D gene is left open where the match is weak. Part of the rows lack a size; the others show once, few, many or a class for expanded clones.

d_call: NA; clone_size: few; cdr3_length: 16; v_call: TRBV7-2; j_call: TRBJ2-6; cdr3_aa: CASSLVRVSGANVLTF; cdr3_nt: TGTGCCAGCAGCTTAGTTCGGGTCTCTGGGGCCAACGTCCTGACTTTC
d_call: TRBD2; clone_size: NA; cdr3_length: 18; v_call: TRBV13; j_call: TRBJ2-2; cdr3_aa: CASSSPTSGRAGTGELFF; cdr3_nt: TGTGCCAGCAGCTCCCCGACTAGCGGGAGGGCCGGGACCGGGGAGCTGTTTTTT
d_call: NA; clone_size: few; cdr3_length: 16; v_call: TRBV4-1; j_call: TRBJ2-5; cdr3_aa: CASSQESAGHQETQYF; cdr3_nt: TGCGCCAGCAGCCAAGAATCGGCAGGACACCAAGAGACCCAGTACTTC
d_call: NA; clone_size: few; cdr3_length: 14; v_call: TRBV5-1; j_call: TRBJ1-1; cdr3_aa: CASSFSRQDEKAFF; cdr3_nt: TGCGCCAGCAGCTTCAGCAGACAGGATGAAAAAGCTTTCTTT
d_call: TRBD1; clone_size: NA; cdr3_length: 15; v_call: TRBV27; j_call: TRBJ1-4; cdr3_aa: CASSLVGQGGEKLFF; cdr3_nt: TGTGCCAGCAGTTTAGTGGGACAGGGTGGAGAAAAACTGTTTTTT
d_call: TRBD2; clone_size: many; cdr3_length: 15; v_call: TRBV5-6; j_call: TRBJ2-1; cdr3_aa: CASSYSGSPYNEQFF; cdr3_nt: TGTGCCAGCAGCTATAGCGGGAGTCCCTACAATGAGCAGTTCTTC
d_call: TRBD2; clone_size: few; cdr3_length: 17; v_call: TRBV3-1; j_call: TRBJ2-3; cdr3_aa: CASSQRWSGKHTDTQYF; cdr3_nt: TGTGCCAGCAGCCAAAGATGGAGCGGGAAGCACACAGATACGCAGTATTTT
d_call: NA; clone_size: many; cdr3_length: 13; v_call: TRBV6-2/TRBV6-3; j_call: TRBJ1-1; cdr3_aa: CASSYKGSAEAFF; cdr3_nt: TGTGCCAGCAGTTATAAGGGGAGCGCTGAAGCTTTCTTT
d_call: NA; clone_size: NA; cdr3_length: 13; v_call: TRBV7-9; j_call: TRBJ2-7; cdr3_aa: CASTKDTSYEQYF; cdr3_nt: TGTGCCAGCACCAAGGACACCTCCTACGAGCAGTACTTC
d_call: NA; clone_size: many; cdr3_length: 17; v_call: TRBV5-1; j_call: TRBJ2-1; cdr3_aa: CASSPSEVGAYYNEQFF; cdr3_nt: TGCGCCAGCAGCCCTAGCGAGGTGGGAGCATACTACAATGAGCAGTTCTTC
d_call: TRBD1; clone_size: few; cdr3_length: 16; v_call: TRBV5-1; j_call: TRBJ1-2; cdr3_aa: CASSLGSTGANYGYTF; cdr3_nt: TGCGCCAGCAGCTTGGGAAGTACAGGGGCGAATTATGGCTACACCTTC
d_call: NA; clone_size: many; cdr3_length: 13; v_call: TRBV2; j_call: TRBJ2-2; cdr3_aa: CASSEEVAGELFF; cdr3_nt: TGTGCCAGCAGTGAAGAGGTGGCCGGGGAGCTGTTTTTT
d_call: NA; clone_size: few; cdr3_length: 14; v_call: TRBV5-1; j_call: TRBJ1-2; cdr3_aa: CASSSISGTYGYTF; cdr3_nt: TGCGCCAGCAGCTCTATTTCCGGGACTTATGGCTACACCTTC
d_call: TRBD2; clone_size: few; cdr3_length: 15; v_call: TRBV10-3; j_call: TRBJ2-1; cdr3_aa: CAISESSGRAGRAIF; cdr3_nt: TGTGCCATCAGTGAATCGAGCGGGAGGGCCGGTAGAGCGATCTTC
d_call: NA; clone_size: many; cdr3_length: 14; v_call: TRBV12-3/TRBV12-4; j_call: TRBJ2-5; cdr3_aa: CASSFGQIQETQYF; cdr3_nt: TGTGCCAGCAGTTTCGGACAGATTCAAGAGACCCAGTACTTC
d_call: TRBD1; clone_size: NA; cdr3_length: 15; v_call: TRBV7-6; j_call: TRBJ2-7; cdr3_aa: CASSPTPGQGYEQYF; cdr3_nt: TGTGCCAGCAGCCCAACCCCGGGACAGGGCTACGAGCAGTACTTC
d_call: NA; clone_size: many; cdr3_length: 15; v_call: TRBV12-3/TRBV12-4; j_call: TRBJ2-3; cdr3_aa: CATMAIVVGTDTQYF; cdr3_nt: TGTGCCACCATGGCGATAGTAGTGGGTACAGATACGCAGTATTTT
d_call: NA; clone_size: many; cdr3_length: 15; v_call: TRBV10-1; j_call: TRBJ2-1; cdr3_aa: CASSDPGVVYNEQFF; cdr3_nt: TGCGCCAGCAGTGACCCCGGGGTGGTATACAATGAGCAGTTCTTC
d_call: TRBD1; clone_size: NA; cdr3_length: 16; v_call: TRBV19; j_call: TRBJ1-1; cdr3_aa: CASSKRPRQGNTEAFF; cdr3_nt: TGTGCCAGTAGTAAGAGACCTCGACAGGGGAACACTGAAGCTTTCTTT
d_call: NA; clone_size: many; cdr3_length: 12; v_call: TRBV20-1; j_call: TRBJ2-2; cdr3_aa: CSVVGDTGELFF; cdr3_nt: TGCAGCGTTGTCGGTGATACCGGGGAGCTGTTTTTT
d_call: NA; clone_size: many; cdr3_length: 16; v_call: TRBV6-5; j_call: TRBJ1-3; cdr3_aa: CASSSDLGVSGNTIYF; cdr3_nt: TGTGCCAGCAGTTCAGACCTCGGGGTTTCTGGAAACACCATATATTTT
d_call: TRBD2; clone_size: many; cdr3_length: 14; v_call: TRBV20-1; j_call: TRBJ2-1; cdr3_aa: CSARRAGNDNEQFF; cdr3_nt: TGCAGTGCTAGGAGAGCGGGGAACGACAATGAGCAGTTCTTC
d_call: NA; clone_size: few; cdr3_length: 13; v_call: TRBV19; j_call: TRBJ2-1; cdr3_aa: CASSMGRRGEQFF; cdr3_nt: TGTGCCAGTAGTATGGGTCGCCGGGGTGAGCAGTTCTTC
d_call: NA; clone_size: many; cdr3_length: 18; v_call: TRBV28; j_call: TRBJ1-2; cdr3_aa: CASRIPLLHQGPNYGYTF; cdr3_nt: TGTGCCAGCAGGATTCCCCTCCTCCATCAGGGCCCAAACTATGGCTACACCTTC
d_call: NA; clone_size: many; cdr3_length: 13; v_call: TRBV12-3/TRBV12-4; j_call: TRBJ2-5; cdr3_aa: CASTGQLQETQYF; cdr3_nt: TGTGCCAGCACCGGACAGTTACAAGAGACCCAGTACTTC
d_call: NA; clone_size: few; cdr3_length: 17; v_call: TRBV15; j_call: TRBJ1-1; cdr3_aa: CATSRDRWENMNTEAFF; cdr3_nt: TGTGCCACCAGCAGAGATAGGTGGGAAAACATGAACACTGAAGCTTTCTTT
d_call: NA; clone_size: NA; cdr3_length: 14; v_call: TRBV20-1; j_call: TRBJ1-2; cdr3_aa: CSARVSGVNYGYTF; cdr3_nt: TGCAGTGCTAGGGTATCAGGGGTAAACTATGGCTACACCTTC
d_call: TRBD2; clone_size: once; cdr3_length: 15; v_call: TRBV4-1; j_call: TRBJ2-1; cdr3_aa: CASSLTGTSGNEQFF; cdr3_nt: TGCGCCAGCAGCTTAACCGGGACTAGCGGGAATGAGCAGTTCTTC
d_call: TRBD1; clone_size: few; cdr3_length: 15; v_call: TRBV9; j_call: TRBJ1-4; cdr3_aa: CASSVATGKGEKLFF; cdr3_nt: TGTGCCAGCAGCGTAGCGACAGGGAAAGGTGAAAAACTGTTTTTT